These T cell receptor beta chains were read from a single sample in a study of cytomegalovirus exposure and HLA in healthy donors. TCRdb keeps only in-frame clones here, not all; method: immunoSEQ multiplex PCR. The sample has under 200,000 clones; 82% are singletons. What was sequenced was PBMCs. Every receptor here comes from a woman younger than 35 in good health and CMV-seronegative. The CDR3 runs from the conserved cysteine through the conserved F or W. Fields, in order: V gene, J gene, clone size, D gene, CDR3 DNA, CDR3 protein. The D gene is left open where the match is weak. Clone sizes are given selectively: once, few, many, or a class where the clone is expanded.

TRBV7-8	TRBJ2-4	once	.	TGTGCCAGCAGCTTAGAAAGGGCCCTTTGGGGGGAAAACATTCAGTACTTC	CASSLERALWGENIQYF
TRBV7-3	TRBJ2-1	.	TRBD2	TGTGCCAGCAGCCCATCCGGGACTAGCGGGAGATTACCATACAATGAGCAGTTCTTC	CASSPSGTSGRLPYNEQFF
TRBV25-1	TRBJ2-2	.	.	TGTGCCAGCAGTGATCTAGCAGGAGGGCGGGGCACCGGGGAGCTGTTTTTT	CASSDLAGGRGTGELFF
TRBV18	TRBJ2-7	.	TRBD1	TGTGCCAGCTCACCCGGGACAGGGGTTGCGGGGGAGCAGTACTTC	CASSPGTGVAGEQYF
TRBV5-1	TRBJ2-7	.	TRBD1	TGCGCCAGCAGCTCAGATCTACACCGGGACAGGGGGCATCGGGAGCAGTACTTC	CASSSDLHRDRGHREQYF
TRBV30	TRBJ2-7	.	TRBD2	TGTGCCTGGAGGCCCGGGGCTAGCGGGAATGCCGAGCAGTACTTC	CAWRPGASGNAEQYF
TRBV15	TRBJ2-7	.	TRBD2	TGTGCCACCAGCCCTCTAGCGGGGGACCCCTACGAGCAGTACTTC	CATSPLAGDPYEQYF
TRBV4-1	TRBJ1-2	.	TRBD1	TGCGCCAGCAGGAGGGGGCAGGCGCACCTGATTAACTATGGCTACACCTTC	CASRRGQAHLINYGYTF
TRBV7-2	TRBJ2-3	few	.	TGTGCCAGCAGCTTATGGGCGGGGAACACAGATACGCAGTATTTT	CASSLWAGNTDTQYF
TRBV7-9	TRBJ1-1	.	TRBD1	TGTGCCAGCAGCCTCCGGGGACAGATGAACACTGAAGCTTTCTTT	CASSLRGQMNTEAFF
TRBV18	TRBJ2-7	once	TRBD1	TGTGCCAGCTCACCAACGGACAGGAGTGCCTACGAGCAGTACTTC	CASSPTDRSAYEQYF
TRBV5-1	TRBJ1-2	few	.	TGCGCCAGCAGCTTGGGACAAAGGATAGATGGCTACACCTTC	CASSLGQRIDGYTF
TRBV9	TRBJ2-1	.	TRBD2	TGTGCCAGCAGAGGGAGCGGGAAGCACGAGCAGTTCTTC	CASRGSGKHEQFF
TRBV4-1	TRBJ2-5	once	.	TGCGCCAGCAGCCAACAAGGGGATGGAGAGACCCAGTACTTC	CASSQQGDGETQYF
TRBV19	TRBJ2-3	.	TRBD2	TGTGCCAGTAGTATAACTAGCGGGAGTCTGATAAGCACAGATACGCAGTATTTT	CASSITSGSLISTDTQYF
TRBV5-1	TRBJ2-7	.	.	TGCGCCAGCAGCTTGGCACAGGACAGCCTCTACGAGCAGTACTTC	CASSLAQDSLYEQYF
TRBV19	TRBJ1-1	.	.	TGTGCCAGTAGTAGGGGGGGGAACAGTGAAGCTTTCTTT	CASSRGGNSEAFF
TRBV27	TRBJ1-2	.	TRBD1	TGTGCCAGCAGTGTGGGACAGGATAACTATGGCTACACCTTC	CASSVGQDNYGYTF
TRBV29-1	TRBJ1-2	.	.	TGCAGCGCCAGACAGGACTACTATGGCTACACCTTC	CSARQDYYGYTF
TRBV9	TRBJ1-2	once	.	TGTGCCAGCAGCGTAGTAGGGGATGGCTACACCTTC	CASSVVGDGYTF
TRBV9	TRBJ1-2	.	.	TGTGCCAGCAGCGTAGCTGGGGCAGGGAACTATGGCTACACCTTC	CASSVAGAGNYGYTF
TRBV19	TRBJ1-1	once	.	TGTGCCAGTAGTATCGCTTGGGAGGGGGTTTCGAACACTGAAGCTTTCTTT	CASSIAWEGVSNTEAFF
TRBV7-3	TRBJ2-3	.	.	TGTGCCAGCAGCCACGGGGTTTCGCCGGTAGATACGCAGTATTTT	CASSHGVSPVDTQYF
TRBV7-6	TRBJ2-5	.	TRBD2	TGTGCCAGCAGCTTAGTGACGGGGGGGCCTACGGAGACCCAGTACTTC	CASSLVTGGPTETQYF
TRBV7-6	TRBJ2-1	.	TRBD2	TGTGCCAGCAGCCCGACTAGCGATGAGCAGTTCTTC	CASSPTSDEQFF
TRBV5-1	TRBJ1-1	.	.	TGCGCCAGCAGCTTGGTGGGGGCGGGCACTGAAGCTTTCTTT	CASSLVGAGTEAFF